This T cell receptor (beta chain) was sequenced during a study of shared clonotypes between healthy human individuals. CD45RO negativity and positive selection for CCR7 defined naive CD8 cells, a population that excluded terminally differentiated effector memory CD45RA+ cells. Trimming stripped 6 bases from V and 1 base from J, with 1 base between. The CDR3 is 11 amino acids. Per germline, CDR1 MNHNS and CDR2 SASEGT. Clones were sequenced by immunoSEQ multiplex PCR, and TCRdb holds only the in-frame ones, with some missing. Here the sample spans nearly 2 million clones, about 95% being singletons. The sequenced material came from naive CD8+ T cells sorted from blood. The chain couples TRBV6-1 to TRBJ2-1; D call uncertain. The sequence derives from a man younger than 35 in good health. For the CDR3, the DNA is TGTGCCAGCAGGTCCTACAATGAGCAGTTCTTC. Translation gives CASRSYNEQFF.